What follows are 5 T cell receptor beta chains derived from one specimen sequenced in a study of blood T cells in healthy people across ages. With a J-beta primer mix and a sample-barcoded 5' primer, a second PCR ran about 7 to 12 cycles. TCRdb re-called the 5' RACE reads through MiXCR, storing one row per CDR3 protein. The repertoire holds about 1,500,000 distinct CDR3 sequences, with 28% as singletons. Material for sequencing was blood. The origin of the receptors is a woman aged 25 to 45 in good health.

This sequence joins TRBV20-1 and TRBJ2-5; D remains ambiguous. The CDR3 extends over 16 amino acids. Between the trimmed V and J ends, which lost 4 bases and 2 bases, there was a span of 20 bases. Germline V gene sequence: CDR1 DFQATT, CDR2 SNEGSKA (reference sequence). The CDR3 bases are TGCAGTGCTACCCCGGAGACACGCAGAAATCAAGAGACCCAGTACTTC. This gives the protein CSATPETRRNQETQYF.

This chain links TRBV7-2 with TRBJ1-2, with 10 bases matching TRBD1. The germline gives CDR1 SGHTA, CDR2 FQGNSA. The CDR3 runs 15 residues. Trimming took 2 bases from V and 6 from J; bases not matched to a gene: 6. CDR3 protein: CASSLPDRGRNGYTF. The CDR3 DNA is TGTGCCAGCAGCTTACCAGACAGGGGGCGTAATGGCTACACCTTC.

This clonotype was counted at least ten times. This chain joins TRBV5-5 and TRBJ2-6, with TRBD1 identical over 10 bases. V shed 0 bases, J shed 0 bases, and the junction held 6 bases outside the gene matches. Germline CDR1 SGHKS, CDR2 YYEKEE (reference sequence). The CDR3 sequence is 19 residues long. The CDR3, as DNA: TGTGCCAGCAGCTTGGCGGGACAGGGGAGCCCCTCTGGGGCCAACGTCCTGACTTTC. This translates into CASSLAGQGSPSGANVLTF.

The genes are TRBV20-1 and TRBJ2-1; a weak D match, TRBD2 (5 bases). In germline, CDR1 is DFQATT, CDR2 SNEGSKA (reference sequence). V was cut by 6 bases and J by 5 bases, with 14 bases left in between. The CDR3 loop spans 13 amino acids. In DNA form, the CDR3 reads TGCAGTGCGCCTACACTAGTCCACAATGAGCAGTTCTTC. The encoded protein is CSAPTLVHNEQFF.

With respect to this clonotype: At one end the junction does not follow the germline gene, possibly because of a read error. The chain combines TRBV5-1 with TRBJ2-7; D remains unclear. Germline assignment: CDR1 SGHRS and CDR2 YFSETQ. CDR3 size: 14 residues. The CDR3 bases are TGCGCCGGCAGCTTGGTAGTCTCTCCCTACGAGCAGTACTTC. It encodes CAGSLVVSPYEQYF.